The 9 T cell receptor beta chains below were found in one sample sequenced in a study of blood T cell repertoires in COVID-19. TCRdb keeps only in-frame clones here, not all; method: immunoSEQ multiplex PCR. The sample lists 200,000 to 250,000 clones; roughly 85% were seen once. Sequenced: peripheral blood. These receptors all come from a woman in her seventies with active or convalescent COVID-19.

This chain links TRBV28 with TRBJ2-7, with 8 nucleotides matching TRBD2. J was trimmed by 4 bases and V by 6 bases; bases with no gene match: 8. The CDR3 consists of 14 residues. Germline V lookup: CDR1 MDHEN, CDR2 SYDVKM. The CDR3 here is CASRPGLEWYEQYF. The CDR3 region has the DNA TGTGCCAGCAGACCGGGACTAGAATGGTACGAGCAGTACTTC.

The CDR3 protein is CASSQTSGGTQGTQYF. As DNA, the CDR3 is TGTGCCAGCAGCCAGACTAGCGGGGGGACTCAGGGGACCCAGTACTTC. The chain uses TRBV3-1 (or the pseudogene TRBV3-2) and TRBJ2-5, with 13 nucleotides matching TRBD2. Unmatched junction bases numbered 8, after V lost 3 bases and J lost 7 bases. The CDR3 sequence is 16 residues long. Germline V gene sequence: CDR1 LGHDT, CDR2 YNNKEL (reference sequence).

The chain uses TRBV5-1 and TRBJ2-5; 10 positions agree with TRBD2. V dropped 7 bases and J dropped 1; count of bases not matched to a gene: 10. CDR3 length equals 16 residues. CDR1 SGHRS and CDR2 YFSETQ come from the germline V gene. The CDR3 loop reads CASQRALAGAQETQYF. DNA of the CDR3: TGCGCCAGCCAGAGAGCCCTAGCGGGAGCCCAAGAGACCCAGTACTTC.

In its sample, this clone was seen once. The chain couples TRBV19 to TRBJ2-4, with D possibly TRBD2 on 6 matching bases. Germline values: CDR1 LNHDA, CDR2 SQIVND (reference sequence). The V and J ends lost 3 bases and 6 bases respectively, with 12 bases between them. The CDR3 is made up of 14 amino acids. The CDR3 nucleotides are TGTGCCAGTAGTATTGGCCCGGAGGGAAACATTCAGTACTTC. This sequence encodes CASSIGPEGNIQYF.

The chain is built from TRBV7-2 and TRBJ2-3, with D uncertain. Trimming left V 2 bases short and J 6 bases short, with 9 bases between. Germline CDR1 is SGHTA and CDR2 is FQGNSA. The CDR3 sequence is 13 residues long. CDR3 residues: CASSLMALDTQYF. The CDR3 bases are TGTGCCAGCAGCTTAATGGCATTGGATACGCAGTATTTT.

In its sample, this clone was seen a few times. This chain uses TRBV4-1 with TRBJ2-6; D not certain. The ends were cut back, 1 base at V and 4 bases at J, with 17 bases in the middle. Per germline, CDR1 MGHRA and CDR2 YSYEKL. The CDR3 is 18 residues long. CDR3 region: CASSQVGRVLSGANVLTF. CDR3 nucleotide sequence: TGCGCCAGCAGCCAAGTCGGCCGGGTGTTATCAGGGGCCAACGTCCTGACTTTC.

This CDR3 is CASRGQPYDPQHF. DNA for the CDR3: TGTGCCAGCAGAGGACAGCCCTACGATCCCCAGCATTTT. The chain employs TRBV7-7 and TRBJ1-5; possible D gene TRBD1, 6 bases. Per germline, CDR1 SSHAT and CDR2 FNYEAQ (reference sequence). The CDR3 sequence is 13 residues long. V lost 6 bases and J lost 10, with 16 bases in between.

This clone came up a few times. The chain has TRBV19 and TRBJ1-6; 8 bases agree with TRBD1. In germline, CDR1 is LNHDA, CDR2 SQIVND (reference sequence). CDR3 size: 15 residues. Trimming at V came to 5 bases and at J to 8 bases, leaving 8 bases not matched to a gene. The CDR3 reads CASSPQGATYSPLHF. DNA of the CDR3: TGTGCCAGTAGTCCCCAGGGGGCAACGTATTCACCCCTCCACTTT.

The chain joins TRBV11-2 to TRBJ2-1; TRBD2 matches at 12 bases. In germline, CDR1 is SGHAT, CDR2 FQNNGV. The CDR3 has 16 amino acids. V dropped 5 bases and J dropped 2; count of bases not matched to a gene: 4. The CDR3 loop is CASSTRLAGAYNEQFF. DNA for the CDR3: TGTGCCAGCAGCACCCGACTAGCGGGGGCCTACAATGAGCAGTTCTTC.